A single sample is the source of the 3 T cell receptor beta chains below, sequenced in a study of blood T cell repertoires in COVID-19. The method was immunoSEQ multiplex PCR; TCRdb's version includes in-frame clones alone and lacks a portion of them. The data contain about 330,000 clones, more than 75% of them singletons. The sequencing input was peripheral blood. The origin of the receptors is a woman in her forties or fifties with acute or convalescent COVID-19.

V usage is TRBV7-2 and J usage is TRBJ1-1; D might be TRBD1 (5 bases). The V and J ends lost 5 bases and 4 bases respectively, with 14 bases between them. Per the germline V gene, CDR1 is SGHTA and CDR2 is FQGNSA. The CDR3 totals 14 residues. In DNA, the CDR3 is TGTGCCAGCAGCACCTTAAGGGGTGTCACTGAAGCTTTCTTT. Its translation: CASSTLRGVTEAFF.

Only one count was recorded for this clone. The chain is built from TRBV11-2 and TRBJ2-7; 11 nucleotides align to TRBD2. CDR1 is SGHAT, CDR2 FQNNGV, per germline. V lost 5 bases to trimming and J lost 3 bases; unmatched junction nucleotides: 6. The CDR3 length is 15 residues. In nucleotides, the CDR3 is TGTGCCAGCAGCCCGACTAGCGGGATGATCTACGAGCAGTACTTC. The encoded protein is CASSPTSGMIYEQYF.

The J gene is TRBJ1-4, the V gene TRBV27; no clear D. The CDR3 runs 13 residues. Germline V gives CDR1 MNHEY, CDR2 SMNVEV (reference sequence). The ends were cut back, 1 base at V and 4 bases at J, with 4 bases in the middle. This CDR3 reads CASSLYSNEKLFF. Written as DNA, the CDR3 is TGTGCCAGCAGTTTATACAGTAATGAAAAACTGTTTTTT.